Included here is one TCR beta chain sequence, with context. Its antigen is still unknown. The sample is drawn from a study of untreated major depressive disorder. Study-level findings and limits: Findings may not generalize because the study sample was small. CD4+ T cells from depressed patients used TRBV05-01 (Vbeta 5.1) more often than controls.

Using immunoSEQ multiplex PCR, the repertoire was profiled, and TCRdb retains in-frame clones only, with some absent. Counted here are approximately 20,000 clones, more than 90% occurring once; the ten biggest clones make up 0.6%. From germline, CDR1 is LGHNA and CDR2 YSLEER. This CDR3 is 16 amino acids long. The ends lost 0 bases at V and 4 bases at J; junction bases unmatched: 7. All participants were of European descent. Patients had DSM-IV major depressive disorder with a Hamilton Depression score of at least 18. The chain uses TRBV4-3 and TRBJ2-3; 7 positions agree with TRBD2. Sequencing was performed on CD4+ T cells from PBMCs. The source is a woman between 40 and 50 years old with major depressive disorder. The CDR3 protein is CASSQDRPSGADTQYF. The CDR3, as DNA: TGCGCCAGCAGCCAAGATCGGCCTAGCGGTGCAGATACGCAGTATTTT.